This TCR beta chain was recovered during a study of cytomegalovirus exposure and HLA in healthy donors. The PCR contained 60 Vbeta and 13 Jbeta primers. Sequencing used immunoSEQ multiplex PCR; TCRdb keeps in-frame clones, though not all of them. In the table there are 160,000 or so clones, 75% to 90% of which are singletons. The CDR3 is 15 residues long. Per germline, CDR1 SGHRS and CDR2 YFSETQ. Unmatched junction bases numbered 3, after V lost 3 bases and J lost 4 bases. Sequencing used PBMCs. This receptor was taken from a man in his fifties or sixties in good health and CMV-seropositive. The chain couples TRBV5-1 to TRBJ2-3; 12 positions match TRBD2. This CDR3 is CASSYTSGRPDTQYF. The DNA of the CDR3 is TGCGCCAGCAGCTACACTAGCGGGAGGCCAGATACGCAGTATTTT.